This T cell receptor beta chain is from a study of blood T cell repertoires in COVID-19. Whole-study context: The samples span acute and convalescent COVID-19 from the United States, Italy and Spain.

As originally analysed: Using reference gene primer amplification, nucleated cell counts were estimated. Produced via immunoSEQ multiplex PCR; TCRdb's table is partial and in-frame only. For V, J and clone size, that table is used; D and trimming come from the DNA. The table has about 110,000 clones, 84% seen once. CDR1 and CDR2 (germline): SGDLS, YYNGEE. The CDR3 loop spans 14 amino acids. Trimming took 4 bases from V and 4 from J, leaving 13 bases between them. The chain links TRBV9 to TRBJ2-3, with D possibly matching TRBD1 (6 bases). The specimen was peripheral blood. The source of this sequence is a woman aged 55-69 years with acute or convalescent COVID-19. The CDR3 spells CASSIRGTPDTQYF. The CDR3 DNA follows: TGTGCCAGCAGCATTAGGGGGACCCCAGATACGCAGTATTTT.